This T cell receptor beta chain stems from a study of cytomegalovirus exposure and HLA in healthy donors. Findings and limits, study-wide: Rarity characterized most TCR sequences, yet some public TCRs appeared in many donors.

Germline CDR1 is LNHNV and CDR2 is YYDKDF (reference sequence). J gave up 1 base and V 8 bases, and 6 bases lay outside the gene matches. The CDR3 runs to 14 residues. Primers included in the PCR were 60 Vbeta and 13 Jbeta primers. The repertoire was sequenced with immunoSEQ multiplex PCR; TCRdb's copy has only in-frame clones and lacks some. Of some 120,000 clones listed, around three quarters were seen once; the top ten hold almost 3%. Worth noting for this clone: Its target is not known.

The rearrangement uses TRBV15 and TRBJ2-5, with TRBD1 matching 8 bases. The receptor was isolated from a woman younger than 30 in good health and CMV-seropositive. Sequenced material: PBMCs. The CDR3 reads CATRDRHIQETQYF. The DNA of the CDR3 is TGTGCCACCCGGGACAGGCACATCCAAGAGACCCAGTACTTC.